This T cell receptor beta chain is drawn from a study of CD8+ T cells in alopecia areata. Stated treatment: oral pan-JAK inhibitor, 5-10 mg twice daily. In alopecia areata patients, both lesional scalp punch biopsies and peripheral blood were collected. RNA extraction and reverse transcription yielded cDNA as sequencing template. TCRdb keeps only in-frame clones here, not all; method: immunoSEQ multiplex PCR. The data hold about 200,000 clones, with about three fifths observed a single time. The TCR originated in a human donor with alopecia areata. Source: CD4+ T cells sorted from blood, taken at week 4, from a patient treated with tofacitinib.

CDR3 DNA sequence: TGTGCCAGCAGCTTGATTCCAGGGAGTATTTCTGGAAACACCATATATTTT. This codes for CASSLIPGSISGNTIYF. The genes are TRBV5-6 and TRBJ1-3; tentatively, D is TRBD1 (5 bases). This CDR3 has 17 residues. Trimming left V 1 base short and J 1 base short, with 15 bases between. The V gene's germline CDR1 is SGHDT and CDR2 YYEEEE.